These T cell receptor beta chains were read from a single sample in a study of T cell repertoires in cytomegalovirus infection. TCRdb fed the reads into MiXCR, producing one record per CDR3 protein. The sample records roughly 230,000 distinct CDR3 sequences, roughly 22% being singletons. What was sequenced was CD8+ T cells from PBMCs. The origin of the receptors is a human donor in good health (CMV status not recorded). Some clones in this sample may be carry-over from other donors' samples. Each CDR3 is given with its conserved first and last residue. A D gene is named only where the DNA matches it firmly. Where a row states a size, it is once, few, many or the class of an expanded clone; other rows omit it.

J gene,V gene,D gene,clone size,CDR3 DNA,CDR3 protein
TRBJ2-7,TRBV6-2/TRBV6-3,NA,few,TGTGCCAGCAGTTACGGGGGGCCAGTCATGTACGAGCAGTACTTC,CASSYGGPVMYEQYF
TRBJ1-5,TRBV2,NA,NA,TGTGCCAGCAGAAAAGGGTTGAGCAATCAGCCCCAGCATTTT,CASRKGLSNQPQHF
TRBJ1-1,TRBV20-1,TRBD1,NA,TGCAGTGCTAGAGAAGCCGGGACAGGGGGCGTAGCTTTCTTT,CSAREAGTGGVAFF
TRBJ1-2,TRBV7-9,NA,few,TGTGCCAGCAGCGCACCCGGGACAAACTATGGCTACACCTTC,CASSAPGTNYGYTF
TRBJ2-3,TRBV5-5,NA,NA,TGTGCCAGTAGCTTGTCCAGGGAATTGGGCACAGTTACGCAGTATTTT,CASSLSRELGTVTQYF
TRBJ2-2,TRBV19,NA,many,TGTGCCAGTAGTATGGGGATCACCGGGGAGCTGTTTTTT,CASSMGITGELFF
TRBJ1-2,TRBV20-1,NA,few,TGCAGTGCTAGCGTTCACGGGGAGGATGGCTACACCTTC,CSASVHGEDGYTF
TRBJ1-2,TRBV20-1,NA,few,TGCAGTGCTAGAGAAGGGGGGAACTATGGCTACACCTTC,CSAREGGNYGYTF
TRBJ1-1,TRBV27,NA,few,TGTGCCAGCAGAACAACTCTAACCTTCACTGAAGCTTTCTTT,CASRTTLTFTEAFF
TRBJ2-7,TRBV9,NA,many,TGTGCCAGCAGCGCGGCCGGGACATACTCCTACGAGCAGTACTTC,CASSAAGTYSYEQYF
TRBJ2-3,TRBV14,TRBD1,few,TGTGCCAGCAGCCAAGTGACAGGGGTAATCACAGATACGCAGTATTTT,CASSQVTGVITDTQYF
TRBJ2-3,TRBV7-2,TRBD2,many,TGTGCCAGCAGCCTTTTAGCGGGGGGCCACACAGATACGCAGTATTTT,CASSLLAGGHTDTQYF
TRBJ1-4,TRBV28,NA,few,TGTGCCAGCAGTTACCTCGGTGGTGAAAAACTGTTTTTT,CASSYLGGEKLFF
TRBJ2-1,TRBV5-1,NA,NA,TGCGCCAGCAGCTTGGCCGTCGGGTTAAGCTCCTACAATGAGCAGTTCTTC,CASSLAVGLSSYNEQFF
TRBJ2-1,TRBV19,TRBD1,NA,TGTGCCTCCGGGTTTCAGGGGGACATCTCCTACAATGAGCAGTTCTTC,CASGFQGDISYNEQFF
TRBJ2-3,TRBV4-1,NA,few,TGCGCCAGCAGCCAACACCAAACTAGCACAGATACGCAGTATTTT,CASSQHQTSTDTQYF
TRBJ1-1,TRBV28,TRBD1,NA,TGTGCCAGCAGCCCGGGACAGGCCTTTCGGGACACTGAAGCTTTCTTT,CASSPGQAFRDTEAFF
TRBJ1-4,TRBV7-9,NA,few,TGTGCCAGCAGCCCGAACTTGGGACCACAGGGTCACCGCAATCAAAAACTGTTTTTT,CASSPNLGPQGHRNQKLFF
TRBJ2-7,TRBV7-8,NA,many,TGTGCCAGCAGCCCGGGACTTGACTACGAGCAGTACTTC,CASSPGLDYEQYF
TRBJ2-7,TRBV28,NA,few,TGTGCCAGCAGCCCGACGGCGGGCTCCTACGAGCAGTACTTC,CASSPTAGSYEQYF
TRBJ1-4,TRBV5-1,TRBD1,few,TGCGCCAGCAGCTTGGCCTGGACAGGGGTCGAAAAACTGTTTTTT,CASSLAWTGVEKLFF
TRBJ1-1,TRBV20-1,TRBD1,NA,TGCAGTGCTAGCCCGGACAGGATGAACACTGAAGCTTTCTTT,CSASPDRMNTEAFF
TRBJ1-2,TRBV29-1,NA,many,TGCAGCGTTGAGAGTTTAGGGGGAATCTATGGCTACACCTTC,CSVESLGGIYGYTF
TRBJ1-2,TRBV2,NA,few,TGTGCCAGCAGTGACGTGGAGGGCTACACCTTC,CASSDVEGYTF
TRBJ2-7,TRBV2,NA,few,TGTGCCAGCAAGATGTCGGACGTCGGGCTGTACGAGCAGTACTTC,CASKMSDVGLYEQYF
TRBJ2-2,TRBV19,TRBD2,many,TGTGCCAGTAGTGCGGGACTAGCGGGGGGTCCGGTCGGCGGGGAGCTGTTTTTT,CASSAGLAGGPVGGELFF
TRBJ1-1,TRBV20-1,NA,NA,TGCAGTGCTCAGGCGGGGGGAGCCACTGAAGCTTTCTTT,CSAQAGGATEAFF
TRBJ2-1,TRBV20-1,TRBD2,few,TGCAGTGCTTCCCCGGGACTAGCGGGGGGACGCTACAATGAGCAGTTCTTC,CSASPGLAGGRYNEQFF
TRBJ2-3,TRBV20-1,TRBD1,few,TGCAGTGCTGATACAGGGGCCCTCACAGATACGCAGTATTTT,CSADTGALTDTQYF
TRBJ1-4,TRBV7-6,NA,few,TGTGCCAGCAGCTTAGGTGGGAGGAGTCAACTAGGGGAAAAACTGTTTTTT,CASSLGGRSQLGEKLFF
TRBJ2-1,TRBV9,NA,NA,TGTGCCAGCAGCGTAGTAGGGACCCCCGACAATGAGCAGTTCTTC,CASSVVGTPDNEQFF
TRBJ1-1,TRBV5-1,NA,once,TGCGCCAGCAGCTTGGTGGGACAGAACACTGAAGCTTTCTTT,CASSLVGQNTEAFF
TRBJ2-2,TRBV14,NA,NA,TGTGCCAGCAGCCGCGCCGGGACCCGGACCGGGGAGCTGTTTTTT,CASSRAGTRTGELFF
TRBJ1-5,TRBV4-1,NA,few,TGCGCCAGCAGTTTTAGACAGTTTCAGCCCCAGCATTTT,CASSFRQFQPQHF
TRBJ1-2,TRBV6-5,NA,NA,TGTGCCAGCAGTTACTCGAGAGATAACTATGGCTACACCTTC,CASSYSRDNYGYTF
TRBJ1-5,TRBV19,NA,NA,TGTGCCAGCGATCGCAGTTTTTTTAAGCTCGATCAGCCCCAGCATTTT,CASDRSFFKLDQPQHF
TRBJ2-5,TRBV29-1,TRBD2,NA,TGCAGCGTTGAAGGCCATCCGTTACTAGCGGGGGCCCTCCAAGAGACCCAGTACTTC,CSVEGHPLLAGALQETQYF
TRBJ2-5,TRBV20-1,TRBD1,NA,TGCAGTGCTAGACCTAGACAGGGGGTACAGACCCAGTACTTC,CSARPRQGVQTQYF
TRBJ1-1,TRBV20-1,NA,NA,TGCAGTGCTAGAGACCCGGGCAGGACGAACACTGAAGCTTTCTTT,CSARDPGRTNTEAFF
TRBJ1-2,TRBV6-6,NA,NA,TGTGCCAGCAGTACTACAGGGTTTGGCTACACCTTC,CASSTTGFGYTF
TRBJ1-3,TRBV4-2,TRBD1,NA,TGTGCCAGCAGCCCTAAGGTCCGGGGACAGGGGGTATTTTCTGGAAACACCATATATTTT,CASSPKVRGQGVFSGNTIYF
TRBJ2-2,TRBV10-3,TRBD2,few,TGTGCCATCAGTGCTTTAGCGGGTACGAACACCGGGGAGCTGTTTTTT,CAISALAGTNTGELFF
TRBJ2-7,TRBV28,NA,NA,TGTGCCAGCAGCCCCGGACGGAACTCCTACGAGCAGTACTTC,CASSPGRNSYEQYF
TRBJ2-2,TRBV5-5,NA,NA,TGTGCCAGCAGCCCGGGACACCCGAACACCGGGGAGCTGTTTTTT,CASSPGHPNTGELFF
TRBJ2-1,TRBV28,TRBD2,NA,TGTGCGAGCAGTCCCCCCGGGACTATTCGGGAGTTCTTC,CASSPPGTIREFF